This T cell receptor (beta chain) was captured by sequencing in a study of cytomegalovirus exposure and HLA in healthy donors (dated by TCRdb to 2017 to 2019). Describing the broader study: In an earlier analysis of 587 of the donors, 250 to 350 Gb of sequence data and 90 million to 120 million unique TCR beta sequences from about 190 million T cells were reported. Genome-wide SNP genotypes for about 65% of the roughly 700 donors were used in a later genetic analysis, which treated that subset as a discovery cohort. A handful of DR-DQ haplotypes were handled as single units for association and clustering because linkage in the cohort was strong. Donor age, sex, ethnicity and CMV serostatus were collected together with the repertoire data. In a later analysis, previously published TCR beta repertoires from several hundred donors were re-analyzed and high-resolution HLA genotyping was added so that TCR occurrence patterns could be studied. The T cell repertoires of around 670 subjects were profiled by immunosequencing and related to cytomegalovirus serostatus. Along with the roughly 700-subject first cohort, a separate validation cohort of about 110 different subjects was used. On average, around 240,000 unique TCR beta nucleotide sequences were sequenced per donor among more than 350 genotyped donors of the cohort, with approximately 18% of those sequences being non-productive. Roughly 300 gigabases of sequencing data and around 88 million unique TCR sequences made up an early release that covered nearly 650 HLA-typed donors. Every repertoire in the discovery cohort had been generated on one and the same sequencing platform. The study aimed to test whether signatures of past pathogen exposure could be identified by cataloging public T cell receptors. HLA typing included class I and class II loci at four-digit resolution. An earlier analysis of around 580 of the donors used high-throughput TCR beta sequencing to judge whether each TCR beta V gene segment behaved as functional or pseudogenic. High-throughput TCR immunosequencing, statistical association of individual TCRs with disease status, and machine learning were combined to predict cytomegalovirus infection status. Typing coverage varied by locus: roughly 620-640 donors for A, B, C, DRB1 and DQB1; approximately 520 for DQA1; 606 for DPA1; roughly 450 for DPB1. Rather than drawing on any new phenotypic data, the later analysis identified candidate immune exposures from TCR beta sequences and the way those sequences occurred across donors. The genetic ancestry cluster associated with self-reported Caucasian donors included about four fifths of the approximately 430 genotyped donors. Overall study outcomes, separate from this receptor: The 87-base-pair reads could not distinguish some IMGT-functional V segments, including TRBV6-2 and TRBV6-3, so those segments were excluded. A group of highly shared sequence variants was considered likely to be a technical artifact of the sequencing pipeline. Three of the identified cytomegalovirus-associated TCR beta chains were confirmed in vitro to be specific for cytomegalovirus antigens. In a later analysis, the rate of TCR association differed among HLA loci, with DRB1 alleles having the most associated TCRs and HLA-C alleles having the fewest. At a false discovery rate of 0.05, a later analysis linked 15,000 to 20,000 TCR beta sequences to specific HLA alleles. In a later genetic analysis, fewer N-insertions in productive TCRs were reported among donors in an Asian-associated ancestry cluster than the roughly 700-donor mean. The authors suggested that the approach could potentially be generalized to other disease states and immunological phenotypes. The only immune exposure information available for the cohort was CMV serostatus. A later genetic analysis associated a missense DCLRE1C variant with V-gene and J-gene trimming of TCR beta chains, and an independent cohort replicated the association. In the study, approximately 160 TCR beta chains were listed as associated with cytomegalovirus. Presence/absence analyses assumed roughly uniform sequencing depth across donors, an assumption that may not hold. Because HLA typing was unavailable for some donors at each locus, only the typed subset was used in association tests. The classifier was reported to diagnose cytomegalovirus status with high specificity and sensitivity in both the original and validation cohorts. A later analysis reported that several top co-occurrence clusters appeared linked to parvovirus B19, influenza, CMV and Epstein-Barr virus. In an earlier analysis of some 540 of the donors, most TCR beta V segments appeared in productive rearrangements about 87% or about 30% of the time, broadly matching IMGT annotations. In a later analysis, HLA-associated TCR beta chains showed more clonal expansion and lower generation probabilities than non-associated chains that were equally common. This cohort had only TCR beta chains sequenced, and the lack of alpha or paired-chain data limited which features could be detected. Linkage disequilibrium might explain the correlated functional status among segregating V segments, but an unknown experimental factor could not be ruled out. A further reported finding was that TCR beta sequences accurately predicted the HLA-A and HLA-B alleles for most subjects in the first cohort. Around 16 rarely observed V segments, including chromosome 9 orphons, were excluded from the earlier analysis of some 590 of the donors because counts were too low. Most CMV-associated TCR beta chains appeared to be HLA-restricted in a later analysis, and the HLA associations seemed to be driven largely by CMV exposure. Strong co-occurrence of HLA alleles, especially DR and DQ, made assigning TCR associations to individual alleles difficult. Across donors, most TCR sequences were observed very rarely, whereas some public TCRs were present in many individuals.

The library was produced with the immunoSEQ multiplex PCR assay. A mixture of 60 forward primers for TCR Vbeta segments and 13 reverse primers for TCR Jbeta segments was used in the multiplex PCR. The CDR3 region of rearranged TCR beta genes was amplified from genomic DNA by a multiplex PCR assay. The Illumina HiSeq System was used to sequence the amplified TCR beta libraries as 87-base-pair reads. For the original study's pipeline: A later analysis counted around 72 million unique TCR beta chains across the 640 or so repertoires, and 10 million to 12 million of these chains were shared by at least two donors. Raw reads were error-corrected and collapsed into unique sequences with a nearest-neighbor algorithm that merged closely related sequences to remove PCR and sequencing errors. CDR3 sequences were aligned to IMGT reference sequences to assign V, D and J gene segments. For a sequence to be retained, at least a six-nucleotide match to both a V gene segment and a J gene segment was required. A rearrangement counted as productive if the CDR3 had no stop codons and remained in frame with V and J, and every other rearrangement counted as non-productive. CDR3 was defined according to IMGT convention as the region running from the second conserved V-encoded cysteine to the conserved J-encoded phenylalanine. The earlier analysis of some 580 of the donors excluded any sequence lacking an unambiguous match to a single V gene segment. An earlier analysis of roughly 590 of the donors called V segments functional above 56.7% productive rearrangements and segregating when the between-donor standard deviation exceeded 5%. A statistical classification framework was built to diagnose cytomegalovirus status from the catalog of TCR beta chain sequences. In a later analysis, V and J genes were assigned by comparing TCR nucleotide sequences against IMGT/GENE-DB human TR gene sequences. The TCRdist pipeline was used in a later analysis to assign CDR3 sequences and most-parsimonious VDJ recombination scenarios. In a later analysis, each TCR beta chain was defined by its CDR3 amino acid sequence together with its V-gene family, and reads without a unique V-gene family were excluded. As a way to deal with suspected cross-contamination and a sequencing artifact, a later analysis dropped 450 to 700 nucleotide sequences that were highly shared and had low generation probability. For each public chain, a later analysis derived a clonal expansion index from normalized ranks of inferred template counts within each repertoire. Generation probabilities in a later analysis came from a VDJ recombination model fitted to out-of-frame rearrangements, and those results were checked against IGoR. In a later analysis, hypergeometric tests were used to score TCR-TCR, TCR-HLA and TCR-CMV co-occurrence, with a repertoire-size bias correction applied to TCR pairs. To estimate false discovery rates, a later analysis permuted the HLA or CMV assignments 20 times. In a later analysis, co-occurring TCRs were grouped using DBSCAN, and TCRdist sequence similarity was added for clustering within HLA-allele-positive subsets. Repertoires with fewer than 30,000 or more than 120,000 public chains were left out of co-occurrence clustering, as were five repertoires with anomalous nucleotide sharing. TCRdb took over this immuneACCESS table, retaining in-frame rearrangements with V and J assigned. Such tables are incomplete; in checked studies, under half of the missing clones stem from an unresolved V gene, and the remainder is unexplained. The V and J calls and the clone size are those of that table, but D and trimming were determined from the DNA. In all, the sample holds 110,000 or so clones, and over 65% of those were seen once. Under 14% of the sample comes from the top ten.

Reading from cysteine to phenylalanine, the CDR3 counts 15 amino acids. CDR3 DNA only is kept here, 45 bases in frame from base 1. The germline V gene encodes CDR1 MNHEY and CDR2 SVGAGI. V gives up 1 base and J gives up 6 bases, and the segment between their germline ends measures 15 bases. A note on this clone: Its specific antigen is unknown. One base away there is no much larger clone; base qualities are not given.

In total, over 600 healthy bone marrow donors made up the cohort. Cohort members were all nominally healthy when sampled, although unrecorded immune exposures were likely present. The donor tested CMV seropositive and was one of the 289 seropositive cohort members. A peripheral blood sample was provided by each donor, and peripheral blood mononuclear cells were used for TCR beta sequencing. The Qiagen DNeasy Blood Extraction Kit was used to extract genomic DNA from the blood cell samples. The material sequenced was PBMCs. The chain uses TRBV6-5 and TRBJ1-1; the D gene is perhaps TRBD1, from 6 matching bases. This sequence was found in a woman aged 50 to 60 in good health and CMV-seropositive. The CDR3 loop reads CASSYFFQGIPEAFF. The sequenced DNA: TGTGCCAGCAGTTACTTTTTTCAGGGGATCCCTGAAGCTTTCTTT.